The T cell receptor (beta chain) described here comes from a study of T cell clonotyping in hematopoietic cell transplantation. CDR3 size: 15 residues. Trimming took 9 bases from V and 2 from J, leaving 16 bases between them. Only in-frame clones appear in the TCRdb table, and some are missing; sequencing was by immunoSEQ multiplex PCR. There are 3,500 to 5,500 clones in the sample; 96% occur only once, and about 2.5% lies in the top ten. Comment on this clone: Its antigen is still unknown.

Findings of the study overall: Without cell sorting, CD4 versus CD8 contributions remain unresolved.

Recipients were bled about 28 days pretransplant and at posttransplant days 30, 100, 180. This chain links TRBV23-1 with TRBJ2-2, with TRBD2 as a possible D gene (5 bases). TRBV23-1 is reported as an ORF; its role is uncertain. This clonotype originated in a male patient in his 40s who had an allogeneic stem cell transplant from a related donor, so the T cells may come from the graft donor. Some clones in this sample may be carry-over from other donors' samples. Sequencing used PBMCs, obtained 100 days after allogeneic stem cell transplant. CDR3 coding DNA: TGCGCCAGTCTAAACACGGAGGACAACACCGGGGAGCTGTTTTTT. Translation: CASLNTEDNTGELFF.